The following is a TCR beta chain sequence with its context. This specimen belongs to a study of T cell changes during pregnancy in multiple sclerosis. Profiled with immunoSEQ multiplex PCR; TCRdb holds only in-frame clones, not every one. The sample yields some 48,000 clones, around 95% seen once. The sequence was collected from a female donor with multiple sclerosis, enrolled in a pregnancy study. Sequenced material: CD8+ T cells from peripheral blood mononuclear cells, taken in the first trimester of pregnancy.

CDR3 sequence: CASSAHPGQGLYNEQFF. The CDR3 region has the DNA TGTGCCAGCAGCGCGCACCCGGGACAGGGGCTATACAATGAGCAGTTCTTC. The chain couples TRBV9 to TRBJ2-1; 10 bases match TRBD1. Looked up from germline, CDR1 is SGDLS and CDR2 is YYNGEE. The CDR3 covers 17 residues. J lost 4 bases, V lost 3 bases, and 10 bases had no gene match.